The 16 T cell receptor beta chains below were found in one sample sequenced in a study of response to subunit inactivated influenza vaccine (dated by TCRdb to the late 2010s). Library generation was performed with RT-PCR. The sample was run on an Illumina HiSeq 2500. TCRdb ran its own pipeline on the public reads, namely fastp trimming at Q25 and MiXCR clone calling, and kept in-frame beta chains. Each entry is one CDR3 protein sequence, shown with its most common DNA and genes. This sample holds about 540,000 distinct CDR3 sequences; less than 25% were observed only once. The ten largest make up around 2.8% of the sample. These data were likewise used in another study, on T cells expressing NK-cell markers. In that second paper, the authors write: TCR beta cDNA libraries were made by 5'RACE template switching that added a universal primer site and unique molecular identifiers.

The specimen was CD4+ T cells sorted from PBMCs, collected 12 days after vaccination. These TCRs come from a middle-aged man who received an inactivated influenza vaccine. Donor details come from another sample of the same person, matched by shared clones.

The CDR3 loop is CASSQGLYEQYF. CDR3 in DNA: TGTGCCAGCAGCCAAGGGCTATACGAGCAGTACTTC. The gene calls are TRBV3-1 and TRBJ2-7; D remains ambiguous. This CDR3 has 12 amino acids. V lost 1 base, J lost 4 bases, and 5 bases lay in between. Germline V CDR1 and CDR2: LGHDT, YNNKEL (reference sequence).

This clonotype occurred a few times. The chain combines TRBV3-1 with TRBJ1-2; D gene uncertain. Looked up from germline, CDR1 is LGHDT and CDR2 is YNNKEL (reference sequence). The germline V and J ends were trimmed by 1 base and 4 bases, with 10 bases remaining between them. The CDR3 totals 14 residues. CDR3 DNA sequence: TGTGCCAGCAGCCAAGGGATTCGGGGCTATGGCTACACCTTC. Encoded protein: CASSQGIRGYGYTF.

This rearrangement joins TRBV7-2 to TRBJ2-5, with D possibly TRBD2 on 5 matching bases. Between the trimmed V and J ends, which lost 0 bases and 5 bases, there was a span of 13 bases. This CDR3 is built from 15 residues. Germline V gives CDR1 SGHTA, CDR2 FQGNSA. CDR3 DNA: TGTGCCAGCAGCTTAGCTGGGATGAGAGGGGAGACCCAGTACTTC. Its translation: CASSLAGMRGETQYF.

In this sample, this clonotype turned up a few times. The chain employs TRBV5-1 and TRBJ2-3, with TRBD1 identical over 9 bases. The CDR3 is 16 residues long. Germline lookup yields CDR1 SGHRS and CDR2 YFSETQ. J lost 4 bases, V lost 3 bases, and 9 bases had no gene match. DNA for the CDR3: TGCGCCAGCAGCTCGACCCTGGACAGGGGCTCAGATACGCAGTATTTT. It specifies CASSSTLDRGSDTQYF.

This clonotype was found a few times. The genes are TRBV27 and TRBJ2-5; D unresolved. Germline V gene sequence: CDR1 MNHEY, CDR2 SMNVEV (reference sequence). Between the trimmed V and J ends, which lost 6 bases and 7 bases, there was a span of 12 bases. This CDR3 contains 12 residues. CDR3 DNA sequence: TGTGCCAGCAGCCCCGCGCCCCCGACCCAGTACTTC. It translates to CASSPAPPTQYF.

The CDR3 bases are TGCGCCAGCAGCCAAAACTTTCCCGGGACAGGGGTAGAGACCCAGTACTTC. Translating gives CASSQNFPGTGVETQYF. This sequence joins TRBV4-3 and TRBJ2-5, with 10 bases matching TRBD1. V trimming: 2 bases; J trimming: 4 bases; junction bases outside the gene matches: 10. Germline CDR1 reads LGHNA; CDR2 reads YSLEER. The CDR3 contains 17 residues.

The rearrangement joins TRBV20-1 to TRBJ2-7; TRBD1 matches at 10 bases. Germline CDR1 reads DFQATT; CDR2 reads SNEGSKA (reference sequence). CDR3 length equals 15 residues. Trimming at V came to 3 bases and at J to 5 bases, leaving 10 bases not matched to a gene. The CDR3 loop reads CSASLPTGGGDEQYF. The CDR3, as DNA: TGCAGTGCTAGTCTCCCGACAGGGGGCGGCGACGAGCAGTACTTC.

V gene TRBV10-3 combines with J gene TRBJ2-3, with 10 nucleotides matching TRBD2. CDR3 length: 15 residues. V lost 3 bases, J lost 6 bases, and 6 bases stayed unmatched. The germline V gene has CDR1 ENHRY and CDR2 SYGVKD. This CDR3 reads CAISDSSGSGDTQYF. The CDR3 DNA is TGTGCCATCAGTGACTCTAGCGGGAGTGGCGATACGCAGTATTTT.

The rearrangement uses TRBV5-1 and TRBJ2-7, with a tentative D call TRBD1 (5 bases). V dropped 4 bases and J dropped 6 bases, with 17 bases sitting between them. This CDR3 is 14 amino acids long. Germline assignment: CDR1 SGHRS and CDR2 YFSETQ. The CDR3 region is CASSLDTSMLEQYF. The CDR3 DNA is TGCGCCAGCAGCCTGGACACCAGTATGCTCGAGCAGTACTTC.

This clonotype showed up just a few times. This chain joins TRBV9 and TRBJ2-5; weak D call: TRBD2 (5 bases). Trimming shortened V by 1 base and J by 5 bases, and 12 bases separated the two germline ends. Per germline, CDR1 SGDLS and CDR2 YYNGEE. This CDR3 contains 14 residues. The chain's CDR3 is CASSVLPSRETQYF. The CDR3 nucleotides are TGTGCCAGCAGCGTACTACCTAGCAGGGAGACCCAGTACTTC.

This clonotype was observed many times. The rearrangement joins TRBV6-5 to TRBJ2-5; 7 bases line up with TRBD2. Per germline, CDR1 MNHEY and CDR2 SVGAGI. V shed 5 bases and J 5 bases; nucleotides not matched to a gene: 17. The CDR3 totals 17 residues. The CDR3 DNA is TGTGCCAGCAGTCAGGCCAGTTTCGTGGGGGGGACGGAGACCCAGTACTTC. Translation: CASSQASFVGGTETQYF.

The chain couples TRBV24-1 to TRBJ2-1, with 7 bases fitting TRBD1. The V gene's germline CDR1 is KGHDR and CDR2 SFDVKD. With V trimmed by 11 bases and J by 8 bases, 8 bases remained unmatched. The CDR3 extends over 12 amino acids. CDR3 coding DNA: TGTGCCAGTTCACAGGGGTACGATGAGCAGTTCTTC. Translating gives CASSQGYDEQFF.

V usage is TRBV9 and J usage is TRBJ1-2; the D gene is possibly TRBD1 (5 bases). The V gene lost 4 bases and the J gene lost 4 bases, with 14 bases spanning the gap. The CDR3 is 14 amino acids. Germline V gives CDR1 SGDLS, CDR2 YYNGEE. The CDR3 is CASSNTGTLYGYTF. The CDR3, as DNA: TGTGCCAGCAGCAATACCGGGACGCTCTATGGCTACACCTTC.

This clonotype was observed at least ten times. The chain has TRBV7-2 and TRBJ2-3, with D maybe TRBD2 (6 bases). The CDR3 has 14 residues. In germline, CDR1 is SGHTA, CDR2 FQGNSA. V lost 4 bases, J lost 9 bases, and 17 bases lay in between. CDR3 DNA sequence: TGTGCCAGCAGCTCCACCTCGGGACTCTTAACGCAGTATTTT. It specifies CASSSTSGLLTQYF.

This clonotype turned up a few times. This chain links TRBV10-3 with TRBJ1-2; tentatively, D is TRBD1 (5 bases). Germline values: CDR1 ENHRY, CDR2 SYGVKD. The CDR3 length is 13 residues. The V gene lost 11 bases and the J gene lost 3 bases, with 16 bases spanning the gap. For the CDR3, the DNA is TGTGCCGCCCGAGAGACAGCGGACTATGGCTACACCTTC. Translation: CAARETADYGYTF.

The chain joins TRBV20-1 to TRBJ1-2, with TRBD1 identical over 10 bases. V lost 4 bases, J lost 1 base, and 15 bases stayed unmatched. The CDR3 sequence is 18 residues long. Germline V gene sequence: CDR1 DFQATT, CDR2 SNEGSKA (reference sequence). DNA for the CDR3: TGCAGTGCTACCGGAACCGGGACAGGGGCAAGAAGTAACTATGGCTACACCTTC. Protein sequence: CSATGTGTGARSNYGYTF.